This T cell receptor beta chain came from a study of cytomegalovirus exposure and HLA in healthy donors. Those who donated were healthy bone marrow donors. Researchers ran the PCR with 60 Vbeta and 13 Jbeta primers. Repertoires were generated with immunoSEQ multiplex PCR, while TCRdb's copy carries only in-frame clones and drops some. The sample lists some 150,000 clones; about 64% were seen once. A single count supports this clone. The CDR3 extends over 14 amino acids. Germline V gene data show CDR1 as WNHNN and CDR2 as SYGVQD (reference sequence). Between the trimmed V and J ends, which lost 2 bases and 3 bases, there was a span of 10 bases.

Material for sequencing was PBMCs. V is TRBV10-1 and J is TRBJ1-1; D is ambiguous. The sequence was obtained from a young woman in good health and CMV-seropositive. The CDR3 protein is CASSEQPTDTEAFF. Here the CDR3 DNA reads TGCGCCAGCAGTGAGCAACCTACGGACACTGAAGCTTTCTTT.